Below, 10 T cell receptor beta chains from the same sample are listed, as sequenced in a study of blood T cells in healthy people across ages. A sample-barcoded 5' primer and a J-beta primer mix were used in a second PCR of roughly 7 to 12 cycles. MiXCR, run by TCRdb on the 5' RACE reads, gives a single entry per CDR3 protein. In the table there are about 680,000 distinct CDR3 sequences, roughly 50% of which are singletons. The sample taken for sequencing was blood. Every receptor here comes from a woman aged 55-69 years in good health.

The chain recombines TRBV7-3 with TRBJ2-1; possibly TRBD1 for D (5 bases). V was clipped by 5 bases and J by 0 bases, with 11 bases between them. Per germline, CDR1 SGHTA and CDR2 FQGTGA. This CDR3 is built from 15 residues. The CDR3 region is CASSQDKSSYNEQFF. CDR3 DNA sequence: TGTGCCAGCAGCCAGGACAAGAGCTCCTACAATGAGCAGTTCTTC. The variable domain in full, completed from reference TRBV7-3 and TRBJ2-1, reads GAGVSQTPSNKVTEKGKYVELRCDPISGHTALYWYRQSLGQGPEFLIYFQGTGAADDSGLPNDRFFAVRPEGSVSTLKIQRTERGDSAVYLCASSQDKSSYNEQFFGPGTRLTVL.

The chain has TRBV5-8 and TRBJ2-3; 7 positions agree with TRBD1. Trimming at V came to 2 bases and at J to 5 bases, leaving 5 bases not matched to a gene. Germline-derived CDR1 and CDR2 are SGHTS and YDEGEE. This CDR3 region has 14 residues. The CDR3 loop reads CASSFRQGKDTQYF. The CDR3 DNA sequence: TGTGCCAGCAGCTTTCGACAGGGTAAAGATACGCAGTATTTT.

This clonotype occurred a few times. V is TRBV7-2 and J is TRBJ2-7, with 7 bases matching TRBD2. The CDR3 covers 20 residues. Germline values: CDR1 SGHTA, CDR2 FQGNSA. The J segment lost 0 bases and the V segment lost 2 bases, leaving 19 bases of the junction unmatched. The CDR3 sequence: CASSLRDWGGGSGFSYEQYF. Here the CDR3 DNA reads TGTGCCAGCAGCTTACGTGACTGGGGCGGGGGTAGCGGGTTCTCCTACGAGCAGTACTTC.

This chain links TRBV10-3 with TRBJ2-5; 9 nucleotides align to TRBD2. CDR3 size: 13 residues. Looked up from germline, CDR1 is ENHRY and CDR2 is SYGVKD. Trimming removed 7 bases from V and 11 bases from J; junction bases left unmatched: 11. The CDR3 DNA reads TGTGCCATCACTGCGGGAGGGTCCTATGAGCAGTACTTC. The encoded protein is CAITAGGSYEQYF.

This sequence joins TRBV20-1 and TRBJ2-7; a possible D gene is TRBD2 (5 bases). Germline V gives CDR1 DFQATT, CDR2 SNEGSKA (reference sequence). V was cut by 5 bases and J by 1 base, with 6 bases left in between. The CDR3 is made up of 11 amino acids. CDR3 DNA: TGCAGTGCTTGGACTTCCTACGAGCAGTACTTC. It codes for CSAWTSYEQYF.

The sample holds a few counts of this clonotype. The chain uses TRBV25-1 and TRBJ2-1, with 8 bases that match TRBD1. The trim removed 3 bases at V and 4 bases at J, leaving 8 bases unmatched. CDR1 and CDR2 from the germline V gene are MGHDK and SYGVNS. This CDR3 has 16 amino acids. This chain's CDR3 is CASSDRQGKVYNEQFF. The CDR3, as DNA: TGTGCCAGCAGTGATCGACAGGGGAAGGTGTACAATGAGCAGTTCTTC.

This clonotype was seen a handful of times. This rearrangement joins TRBV7-2 to TRBJ1-4; 7 bases map to TRBD1. Trimming at V came to 5 bases and at J to 7 bases, leaving 7 bases not matched to a gene. Germline V gives CDR1 SGHTA, CDR2 FQGNSA. The length of the CDR3 is 14 residues. The CDR3 loop is CASSPTGSSEKLFF. The CDR3 DNA reads TGTGCCAGCAGCCCGACAGGGTCTAGTGAAAAACTGTTTTTT.

This chain joins TRBV29-1 and TRBJ2-1; D not certain. The length of the CDR3 is 12 residues. Trimming left V 4 bases short and J 10 bases short, with 14 bases between. Germline V lookup: CDR1 SQVTM, CDR2 ANQGSEA. Here the CDR3 reads CSVGAVSDEQFF. The CDR3, as DNA: TGCAGCGTTGGTGCGGTCTCCGACGAGCAGTTCTTC.

There are a few counts of this clonotype. The chain combines TRBV15 with TRBJ2-5, with D tentatively TRBD2 (5 bases). The length of the CDR3 is 15 residues. The V end lost 1 base, the J end lost 2 bases, and 11 bases lay between the germline ends. Germline V lookup: CDR1 LNHNV, CDR2 YYDKDF (reference sequence). Here the CDR3 reads CATSRAGSRQETQYF. The CDR3 DNA reads as TGTGCCACCAGCAGAGCGGGATCTAGACAAGAGACCCAGTACTTC. Variable domain in full (rest from reference TRBV15 and TRBJ2-5): DAMVIQNPRYQVTQFGKPVTLSCSQTLNHNVMYWYQQKSSQAPKLLFHYYDKDFNNEADTPDNFQSRRPNTSFCFLDIRSPGLGDTAMYLCATSRAGSRQETQYFGPGTRLLVL.

This clonotype was seen a single time. The V call is TRBV7-2, the J call TRBJ2-1; 11 bases are a match to TRBD2. The J call may be in error: the DNA end matches TRBJ2-7 better. CDR1 and CDR2 from the germline V gene are SGHTA and FQGNSA. The CDR3 contains 15 residues. CDR3 protein: CASSETSGDYNEQYF. The CDR3 DNA is TGTGCCAGCAGCGAGACTAGCGGGGACTACAATGAGCAGTACTTC.